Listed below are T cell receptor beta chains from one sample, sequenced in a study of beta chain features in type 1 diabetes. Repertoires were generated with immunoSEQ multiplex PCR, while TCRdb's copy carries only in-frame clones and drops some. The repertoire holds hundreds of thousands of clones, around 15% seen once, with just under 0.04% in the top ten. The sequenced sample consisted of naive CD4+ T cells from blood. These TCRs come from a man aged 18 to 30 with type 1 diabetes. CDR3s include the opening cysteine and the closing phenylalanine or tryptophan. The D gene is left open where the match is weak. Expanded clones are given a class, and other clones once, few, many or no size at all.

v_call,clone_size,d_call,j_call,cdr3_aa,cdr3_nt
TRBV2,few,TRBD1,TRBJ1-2,CASTGDSYGYTF,TGTGCCAGCACCGGGGACAGCTATGGCTACACCTTC
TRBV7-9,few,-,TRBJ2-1,CALRDEQFF,TGTGCCCTTAGGGATGAGCAGTTCTTC
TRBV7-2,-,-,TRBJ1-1,CASSLEYMNTEAFF,TGTGCCAGCAGCTTAGAGTACATGAACACTGAAGCTTTCTTT
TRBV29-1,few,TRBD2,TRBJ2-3,CSGGTSGVRRTDTQYF,TGCAGCGGCGGGACTAGCGGGGTTCGACGCACAGATACGCAGTATTTT
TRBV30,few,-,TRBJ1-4,CAWSVNLRHEKLFF,TGTGCCTGGAGTGTAAACCTGAGGCATGAAAAACTGTTTTTT
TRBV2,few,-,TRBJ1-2,CASSPEGVGYTF,TGTGCCAGCAGTCCCGAAGGGGTTGGCTACACCTTC
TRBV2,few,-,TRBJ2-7,CASRGGTLRADEQYF,TGTGCCAGCAGGGGGGGAACCCTAAGAGCCGACGAGCAGTACTTC
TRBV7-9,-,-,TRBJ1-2,CASSPAGYTF,TGTGCCAGCAGCCCCGCCGGCTACACCTTC
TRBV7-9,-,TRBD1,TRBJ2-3,CASSTWTGGRFDTQYF,TGTGCCAGCAGCACCTGGACAGGGGGTCGTTTCGATACGCAGTATTTT
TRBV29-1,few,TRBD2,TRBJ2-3,CSGRLAGVTDTQYF,TGCAGCGGCCGACTAGCGGGAGTCACAGATACGCAGTATTTT
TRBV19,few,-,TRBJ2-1,CASSEGGYSYNEQFF,TGTGCCAGTAGTGAAGGCGGGTACTCCTACAATGAGCAGTTCTTC
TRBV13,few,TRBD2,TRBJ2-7,CASSVTSGGYEQYF,TGTGCCAGCAGCGTGACTAGCGGGGGTTACGAGCAGTACTTC
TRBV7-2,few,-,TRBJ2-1,CASSQGPGPQFF,TGTGCCAGCAGCCAAGGACCCGGCCCGCAGTTCTTC
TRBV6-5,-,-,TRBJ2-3,CASSYGGLGTDTQYF,TGTGCCAGCAGTTACGGGGGCTTGGGCACAGATACGCAGTATTTT
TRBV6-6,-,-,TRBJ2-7,CAKSTAGAYEQYF,TGTGCCAAGTCTACCGCCGGCGCTTACGAGCAGTACTTC
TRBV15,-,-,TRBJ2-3,CATSRELKNTDTQYF,TGTGCCACCAGCAGAGAGCTGAAGAACACAGATACGCAGTATTTT
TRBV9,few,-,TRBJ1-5,CASSRGFNQPQHF,TGTGCCAGCAGCCGGGGGTTCAATCAGCCCCAGCATTTT
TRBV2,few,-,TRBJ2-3,CASRSGTAYTDTQYF,TGTGCCAGCAGGTCGGGGACTGCCTACACAGATACGCAGTATTTT
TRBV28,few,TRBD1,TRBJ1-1,CASSLGETGVMAFF,TGTGCCAGCAGTTTAGGGGAGACAGGGGTTATGGCTTTCTTT
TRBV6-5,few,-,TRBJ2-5,CASSSGETQYF,TGTGCCAGCAGTTCAGGGGAGACCCAGTACTTC
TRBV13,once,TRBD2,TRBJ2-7,CASSLGLAGDYEQYF,TGTGCCAGCAGCCTGGGACTAGCGGGAGACTACGAGCAGTACTTC
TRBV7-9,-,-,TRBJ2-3,CASSLSSRRADTQYF,TGTGCCAGCAGCCTATCGTCCCGGCGAGCAGATACGCAGTATTTT
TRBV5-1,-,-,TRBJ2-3,CASSLAVASSTDTQYF,TGCGCCAGCAGCTTGGCCGTCGCTTCTAGCACAGATACGCAGTATTTT
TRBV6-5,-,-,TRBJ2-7,CASRAGRTTYEQYF,TGTGCCAGCAGGGCGGGCAGGACAACCTACGAGCAGTACTTC
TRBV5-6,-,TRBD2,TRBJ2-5,CASSLLAGDFSETQYF,TGTGCCAGCAGCTTACTAGCGGGAGACTTTTCGGAGACCCAGTACTTC
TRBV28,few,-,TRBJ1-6,CASSEGSPLHF,TGTGCCAGCAGTGAAGGTTCACCCCTCCACTTT
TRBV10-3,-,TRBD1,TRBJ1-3,CAISGQDRGLNTIYF,TGTGCCATCAGCGGACAGGATCGGGGCCTAAACACCATATATTTT
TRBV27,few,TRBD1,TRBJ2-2,CASSVRGLGTGELFF,TGTGCCAGCAGTGTCAGGGGGCTGGGCACCGGGGAGCTGTTTTTT
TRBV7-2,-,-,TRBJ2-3,CASSLAMTADTQYF,TGTGCCAGCAGCTTAGCAATGACTGCAGATACGCAGTATTTT
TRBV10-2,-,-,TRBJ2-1,CASRVDSYNEQFF,TGCGCCAGCAGGGTAGACAGTTACAATGAGCAGTTCTTC
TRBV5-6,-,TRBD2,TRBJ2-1,CASSLGLATHNEQFF,TGTGCCAGCAGCTTGGGACTAGCGACCCACAATGAGCAGTTCTTC
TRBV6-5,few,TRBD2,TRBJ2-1,CASSYRLADSYNEQFF,TGTGCCAGCAGTTATCGACTAGCGGACTCCTACAATGAGCAGTTCTTC
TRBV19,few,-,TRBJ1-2,CASNRWEAPTGYTF,TGTGCCAGTAACCGTTGGGAAGCCCCCACTGGCTACACCTTC
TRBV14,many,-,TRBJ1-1,CASSQDGSRPGAFF,TGTGCCAGCAGCCAAGATGGCAGCCGTCCCGGAGCTTTCTTT
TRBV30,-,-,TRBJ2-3,CAWSVATPDTQYF,TGTGCCTGGAGTGTGGCAACCCCAGATACGCAGTATTTT
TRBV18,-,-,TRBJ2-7,CASSRRDSSRPEQYF,TGTGCCAGCTCACGCCGGGACTCCTCACGCCCCGAGCAGTACTTC
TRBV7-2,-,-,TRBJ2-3,CASSQLRTSTDTQYF,TGTGCCAGTTCCCAACTGCGTACTAGCACAGATACGCAGTATTTT
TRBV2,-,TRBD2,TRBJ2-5,CASSEALMTSGQETQYF,TGTGCCAGCAGTGAAGCGCTTATGACTAGCGGACAAGAGACCCAGTACTTC
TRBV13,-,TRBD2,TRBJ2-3,CASSATSGRPSTDTQYF,TGTGCCAGCAGCGCCACTAGCGGGAGGCCTAGCACAGATACGCAGTATTTT
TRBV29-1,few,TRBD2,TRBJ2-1,CSVARGERGRKWQFF,TGCAGCGTTGCCAGGGGAGAGCGGGGGCGGAAGTGGCAGTTCTTC
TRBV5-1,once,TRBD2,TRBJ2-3,CASSFRLGAGGGDTQYF,TGCGCCAGCAGCTTTCGTTTGGGAGCGGGAGGTGGAGATACGCAGTATTTT
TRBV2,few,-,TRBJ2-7,CASIARPRDHQWQYF,TGTGCCAGCATCGCTAGGCCTCGGGACCACCAGTGGCAGTACTTC
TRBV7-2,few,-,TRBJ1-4,CASSLGVGGKGKLFF,TGTGCCAGCAGCTTAGGCGTTGGAGGAAAGGGGAAACTGTTTTTT
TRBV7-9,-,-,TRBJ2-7,CASSFTTNSGEQYF,TGTGCCAGCAGCTTTACGACTAACAGTGGTGAGCAGTACTTC
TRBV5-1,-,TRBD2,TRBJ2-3,CASSYRLAVSTDTQYF,TGCGCCAGCAGCTACCGACTAGCGGTTAGCACAGATACGCAGTATTTT
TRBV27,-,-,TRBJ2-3,CASSLGTPPGDTQYF,TGTGCCAGCAGTTTGGGGACTCCCCCCGGAGATACGCAGTATTTT
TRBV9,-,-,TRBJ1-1,CASSVGLGSTEAFF,TGTGCCAGCAGCGTGGGACTGGGGAGCACTGAAGCTTTCTTT
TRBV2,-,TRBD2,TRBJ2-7,CATLGQRGSYEQYF,TGTGCCACCCTGGGTCAGCGGGGCTCCTACGAGCAGTACTTC
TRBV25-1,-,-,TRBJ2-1,CASSAGTWYNEQFF,TGTGCCAGCAGTGCCGGGACATGGTACAATGAGCAGTTCTTC
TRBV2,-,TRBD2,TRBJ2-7,CASTRTSYEQYF,TGTGCCAGCACCCGGACTAGCTACGAGCAGTACTTC
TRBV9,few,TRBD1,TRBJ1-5,CASSEGQGAQPQHF,TGTGCCAGCAGCGAAGGACAGGGGGCTCAGCCCCAGCATTTT
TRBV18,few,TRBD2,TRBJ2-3,CASTAGGYTDTQYF,TGTGCCAGCACTGCCGGGGGGTACACAGATACGCAGTATTTT
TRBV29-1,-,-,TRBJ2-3,CSVAGGGLTDTQYF,TGCAGCGTCGCCGGTGGGGGGCTCACAGATACGCAGTATTTT
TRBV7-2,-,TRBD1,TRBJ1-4,CASSFGQGAGEKLFF,TGTGCCAGCAGCTTTGGTCAGGGGGCGGGTGAAAAACTGTTTTTT
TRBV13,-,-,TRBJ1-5,CASSQGLRQHQPQHF,TGTGCCAGCAGCCAAGGCCTCAGACAGCACCAGCCCCAGCATTTT
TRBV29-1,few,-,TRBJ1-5,CSVEVAANQPQHF,TGCAGCGTTGAAGTAGCAGCAAATCAGCCCCAGCATTTT
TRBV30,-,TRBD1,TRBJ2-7,CAWSARGRGYYEQYF,TGTGCCTGGAGTGCTAGGGGGCGCGGGTACTACGAGCAGTACTTC
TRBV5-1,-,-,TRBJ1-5,CASSSAPGEQPQHF,TGCGCCAGCAGCTCAGCCCCGGGTGAACAGCCCCAGCATTTT
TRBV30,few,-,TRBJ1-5,CAWSLLGGAGQPQHF,TGTGCCTGGAGTCTCCTGGGAGGGGCAGGCCAGCCCCAGCATTTT